This T cell receptor beta chain was documented in a study of T cells after yellow fever vaccination. Study context: Fractions with few cells were prepared using SMART-Seq v4 Ultra Low Input. Study conclusions and caveats: Though weaker, the secondary response peaked faster, on day 5 versus 15. Contamination by abundant bulk-population clonotypes could be present in FACS-sorted repertoires.

It was through 5'RACE template switching that TCR cDNA was made, with a universal primer site and UMIs added. Each CDR3 protein is one row after TCRdb ran MiXCR on the 5' RACE reads. The table includes approximately 600,000 distinct CDR3 sequences, over 9% detected once. There are 15 residues in the CDR3. Germline CDR1 and CDR2: SGHRS and YFSETQ. V lost 0 bases and J 6 bases, leaving 10 bases between the germline ends. As regards this clonotype: The antigen is undetermined.

The source of this sequence is a man aged 25 to 45 who received the YFV17D yellow fever vaccine. The sample here was PBMCs, taken on the day of the yellow fever booster vaccination. The chain has TRBV5-1 and TRBJ1-6; possibly TRBD1 for D (5 bases). The chain's CDR3 is CASSLAPGPNSPLHF. Written as DNA, the CDR3 is TGCGCCAGCAGCTTGGCTCCAGGGCCTAATTCACCCCTCCACTTT.